A single T cell receptor beta chain is shown here with its context. No cognate antigen has been identified for it. Per-base qualities were not stored, and no clone one base away is much larger. TCRdb lists the instrument as Illumina NovaSeq 6000. cDNA libraries for TCRalpha and TCRbeta were prepared by 5'RACE using constant-segment primers, with sample barcodes and unique molecular identifiers added. RNA was extracted from every sample with Trizol reagent. Library amplification was performed in two PCR steps, and a second sample barcode and Illumina TruSeq adapters were introduced in the second step. Sequencing of libraries was performed on an Illumina NovaSeq with 2 x 150 bp paired-end reads. The original methods were these. Demultiplexing of reads and collapsing into UMI-guided consensus sequences were performed with migec v1.2.7. With mixcr v2.1.11, UMI consensuses were aligned to TRA and TRB V and J templates and assembled into clonotypes. Expanded or contracted clonotypes were those called significant by both edgeR and NoisET, with noise models trained on biological replicates. For edgeR calls, a false discovery rate-adjusted p below 0.01 and a log2 fold-change threshold of 1 were applied. As an exploratory analysis of dynamics, PCA with hierarchical clustering was applied to max-normalized trajectories of the 1000 most abundant clonotypes. Separately sequenced CD4+ and CD8+ repertoires were used to assign a CD4 or CD8 phenotype to each responding clone. TCRdb itself trimmed the public reads at Q25 with fastp, ran MiXCR and retained productive beta chains. Every entry covers one CDR3 protein and lists the most common genes and DNA from its rows. TCRdb, rather than the study authors, made the V and J calls. Within this sample are some 46,000 distinct CDR3 sequences, with about 6.8% of them counted one time only. The ten largest clones represent roughly 0.79% of the sample.

This sample is part of a study of T-cell memory formation after mild COVID-19 (dated by TCRdb to 2020 to 2023). Notes on the research overall: TCR sequence clusters from the two donors were found to be largely donor specific. In a couple of donors, T-cell clones that expanded and contracted after mild COVID-19 were followed by sequencing TCRalpha and TCRbeta repertoires longitudinally. The cohort comprised two young, previously healthy adult volunteers, one female and one male. Broad study findings and their caveats: The detection of some responding clones in pre-infection memory suggests that pre-existing cross-reactive memory T cells joined the SARS-CoV-2 response. The second-wave clones that peaked on day 37 were not confirmed to be SARS-CoV-2 specific. Only a couple of mild cases were covered in the study, and larger cohorts including severe cases with pre-infection samples were considered necessary. Clones contracting from day 15 to 85 had balanced CD4/CD8 phenotypes, while a second wave expanding from day 15 to 37 was biased towards CD4+. Contracting CD4+ clones were located mainly in the CM and EM memory subsets, whereas CD8+ clones were found to be enriched in EMRA.

Measured from the cysteine to the phenylalanine, the CDR3 is 16 residues long. Only the CDR3 part of the read is kept: 48 bases, read in frame from the first base. Germline trimming amounts to 2 bases on V and 5 bases on J, with 6 as the count of junction bases outside the gene matches. Reading the germline V gene (reference sequence) gives CDR1 MNHNY and CDR2 SVGAGI. Ficoll-Paque density gradient centrifugation was the method used to isolate PBMCs. The sequence was collected from an adult who had mild COVID-19 (a few samples of this study predate the infection). The sample titles of this study are shuffled in the database, so cell type and time point are left out. The chain joins TRBV6-6 to TRBJ2-1; 10 nucleotides in the junction match TRBD1. Input material: PBMCs or a T cell subset sorted from them (not recorded which). The DNA sequence is as follows: TGTGCCAGCAGTTACCCCGGCGGACAGGGGGACAATGAGCAGTTCTTC. It translates to CASSYPGGQGDNEQFF.